Below, 25 T cell receptor beta chains from the same sample are listed, as sequenced in a study of cytomegalovirus exposure and HLA in healthy donors. In the PCR, 60 Vbeta and 13 Jbeta primers were used. TCRdb's copy holds only in-frame clones and misses some; the assay was immunoSEQ multiplex PCR. The sample holds over 150,000 clones, under 85% seen once. Sequenced sample: PBMCs. The origin of the receptors is a man between 18 and 35 years old in good health and CMV-seronegative.

This clone was counted a single time. The V call is TRBV19, the J call TRBJ2-4, with 9 bases matching TRBD1. The germline CDR1 and CDR2 sequences are LNHDA and SQIVND (reference sequence). The V gene end was trimmed by 5 bases and the J gene end by 2 bases; junction bases not matched to a gene: 13. The CDR3 runs to 18 residues. The CDR3 is CASSEGTGFGGSKNIQYF. The DNA of the CDR3 is TGTGCCAGTAGTGAAGGGACAGGGTTTGGTGGGTCCAAAAACATTCAGTACTTC.

V gene TRBV5-1 combines with J gene TRBJ1-4; 8 bases align to TRBD1. The CDR3 has 14 amino acids. V dropped 4 bases and J dropped 4; count of bases not matched to a gene: 3. Germline CDR1 and CDR2: SGHRS and YFSETQ. The CDR3 DNA sequence: TGCGCCAGCAGCCAGGACAGGGTTAATGAAAAACTGTTTTTT. As protein: CASSQDRVNEKLFF.

The CDR3 here is CASSEFSTGLSGNTIYF. The CDR3 DNA is TGCGCCAGCAGTGAGTTCTCGACAGGACTCTCTGGAAACACCATATATTTT. The chain employs TRBV10-2 and TRBJ1-3; a weak D match, TRBD1 (6 bases). Germline values: CDR1 WSHSY, CDR2 SAAADI. V was pared by 1 base and J by 0 bases, with 13 bases between. The CDR3 sequence is 17 residues long.

In this sample, this clone turned up a few times. The CDR3 is CASSIGIGTRSDTQYF. The CDR3, as DNA: TGTGCCAGTAGTATAGGGATCGGGACACGATCGGATACGCAGTATTTT. V is TRBV19 and J is TRBJ2-3; the D gene is possibly TRBD1 (6 bases). V was clipped by 1 base and J by 6 bases, with 17 bases between them. This CDR3 contains 16 residues. The germline V gene encodes CDR1 LNHDA and CDR2 SQIVND (reference sequence).

V gene TRBV5-5 combines with J gene TRBJ1-2, with D possibly TRBD1 on 6 matching bases. The CDR3 is 14 amino acids. Trimming took off 4 bases at V and 2 bases at J, with 12 bases between the two ends. The germline V gene has CDR1 SGHKS and CDR2 YYEKEE (reference sequence). DNA for the CDR3: TGTGCCAGCAGCCAGGGGTTTGTCAACTATGGCTACACCTTC. Translation: CASSQGFVNYGYTF.

The chain recombines TRBV9 with TRBJ2-1; 9 positions agree with TRBD1. V lost 2 bases, J lost 7 bases, and 7 bases stayed unmatched. This CDR3 has 15 amino acids. CDR1 and CDR2 (germline): SGDLS, YYNGEE. CDR3 sequence: CASSVGDRVKNEQFF. In DNA form, the CDR3 reads TGTGCCAGCAGCGTGGGGGACAGGGTTAAGAATGAGCAGTTCTTC. The entire variable domain, with the rest obtained from reference TRBV9 and TRBJ2-1, is as follows: DSGVTQTPKHLITATGQRVTLRCSPRSGDLSVYWYQQSLDQGLQFLIQYYNGEERAKGNILERFSAQQFPDLHSELNLSSLELGDSALYFCASSVGDRVKNEQFFGPGTRLTVL.

The chain recombines TRBV28 with TRBJ2-5; 9 nucleotides agree with TRBD2. Germline trimming cut 4 bases from V and 3 bases from J; bases unmatched to any gene: 3. This CDR3 has 14 residues. Looked up from germline, CDR1 is MDHEN and CDR2 is SYDVKM. CDR3 sequence reads: CASSSAGGEETQYF. The CDR3 nucleotides are TGTGCCAGCAGTTCTGCGGGAGGGGAAGAGACCCAGTACTTC.

A word on this clone: The germline gene is not matched at one end of the junction; a read error may be the cause. The sample has other DNA sequences that encode this CDR3 too. The chain is built from TRBV5-1 and TRBJ1-6; D is perhaps TRBD1 (5 bases). Germline lookup yields CDR1 SGHRS and CDR2 YFSETQ. The CDR3 has 13 residues. The DNA of the CDR3 is TGCGCCAGCAGCGGGGGGTGGAATTCGCCCCTCCACTTT. It is translated as CASSGGWNSPLHF.

CDR3 nucleotides: TGCAGCGTTGAAGATCCCCGGACATTTAATACGCAGTATTTT. Its translation is CSVEDPRTFNTQYF. The rearrangement joins TRBV29-1 to TRBJ2-3, with D possibly matching TRBD1 (5 bases). The V end lost 0 bases, the J end lost 7 bases, and 14 bases lay between the germline ends. This CDR3 has 14 residues. Germline-derived CDR1 and CDR2 are SQVTM and ANQGSEA.

The V call is TRBV27, the J call TRBJ2-5, with 9 bases aligning to TRBD1. The CDR3 is made up of 14 amino acids. The J segment lost 11 bases and the V segment lost 2 bases, leaving 9 bases of the junction unmatched. CDR1 and CDR2 (germline): MNHEY, SMNVEV (reference sequence). The chain's CDR3 is CASSLGTGQGGQYF. The CDR3 nucleotides read TGTGCCAGCAGTTTAGGGACAGGGCAGGGCGGGCAGTACTTC.

This clone was seen a handful of times. The V gene is TRBV6-5, the J gene TRBJ2-7; the D gene is possibly TRBD1 (5 bases). CDR1 is MNHEY and CDR2 is SVGAGI in the germline V gene. This CDR3 contains 13 residues. CDR3 DNA sequence: TGTCCTCGTTCAAGACAGCGAATCTACGAGCAGTACTTC. This sequence encodes CPRSRQRIYEQYF.

This clone was observed once. V and J are TRBV5-1 and TRBJ2-3, with a possible D match to TRBD2 (5 bases). This CDR3 spans 15 amino acids. Germline V CDR1 and CDR2: SGHRS, YFSETQ. Trimming cost V 2 bases and J 1 base, with 11 bases left between them. This chain's CDR3 is CASSLLEEGTDTQYF. CDR3 nucleotide sequence: TGCGCCAGCAGCTTATTAGAGGAGGGCACAGATACGCAGTATTTT.

The chain recombines TRBV10-1 with TRBJ1-1; D remains unclear. CDR3 size: 13 residues. Germline lookup yields CDR1 WNHNN and CDR2 SYGVQD (reference sequence). V dropped 4 bases and J dropped 4 bases, with 10 bases sitting between them. The CDR3 region is CASSVSLVTEAFF. The DNA of the CDR3 is TGCGCCAGCAGTGTCAGTTTGGTCACTGAAGCTTTCTTT.

Of note for this clone: The identical CDR3 is also encoded by other nucleotide sequences in the sample. The V and J genes are TRBV5-1 and TRBJ2-7; 9 bases map to TRBD1. CDR1 is SGHRS, CDR2 YFSETQ, per germline. This CDR3 has 13 residues. Trimming at V came to 4 bases and at J to 4 bases, leaving 3 bases not matched to a gene. The CDR3: CASSQQGAYEQYF. The CDR3 bases are TGCGCCAGCAGCCAACAGGGGGCTTACGAGCAGTACTTC.

The rearrangement links TRBV11-2 to TRBJ1-1; 7 bases align to TRBD1. There are 13 residues in the CDR3. Germline CDR1 is SGHAT and CDR2 is FQNNGV. The junction had 6 bases not matched to a gene; V was cut back by 6 bases and J by 5 bases. The CDR3 nucleotides read TGTGCCAGCAGACGTCCGGGACAGACTGAAGCTTTCTTT. The encoded protein is CASRRPGQTEAFF.

V gene TRBV15 combines with J gene TRBJ2-1, with 7 bases fitting TRBD1. V gave up 3 bases and J gave up 4 bases; unmatched junction bases: 3. There are 14 residues in the CDR3. The germline V gene has CDR1 LNHNV and CDR2 YYDKDF (reference sequence). CDR3 region: CATSSDRVYNEQFF. Here the CDR3 DNA reads TGTGCCACCAGCAGCGACAGGGTATACAATGAGCAGTTCTTC.

The chain is built from TRBV6-5 and TRBJ2-2; weak D call: TRBD1 (6 bases). CDR1 is MNHEY, CDR2 SVGAGI, per germline. The CDR3 consists of 15 residues. V lost 1 base to trimming and J lost 5 bases, with 11 bases between them. The CDR3 loop is CASSYLAGETGELFF. In nucleotides, the CDR3 is TGTGCCAGCAGTTACTTGGCAGGGGAAACCGGGGAGCTGTTTTTT.

The genes are TRBV2 and TRBJ2-1; 11 nucleotides align to TRBD2. V dropped 6 bases and J dropped 16; count of bases not matched to a gene: 5. Germline assignment: CDR1 SNHLY and CDR2 FYNNEI. CDR3 length: 11 residues. The CDR3 nucleotides read TGTGCCAGCAGCCTGGGACTAGCGGAATTCTTC. This gives the protein CASSLGLAEFF.

This chain connects TRBV4-3 to TRBJ1-4; perhaps TRBD1 as D (5 bases). This CDR3 comprises 17 residues. The germline CDR1 and CDR2 sequences are LGHNA and YSLEER. V lost 0 bases, J lost 2 bases, and 13 bases lay in between. This CDR3 is CASSQDSGGGTNEKLFF. The CDR3 DNA reads as TGCGCCAGCAGCCAAGATTCGGGGGGTGGCACTAATGAAAAACTGTTTTTT.

The chain couples TRBV6-5 to TRBJ1-4; a possible D gene is TRBD1 (5 bases). Looked up from germline, CDR1 is MNHEY and CDR2 is SVGAGI. V was cut by 6 bases and J by 10 bases, with 18 bases left in between. The CDR3 loop spans 14 amino acids. CDR3 in DNA: TGTGCCAGCAGGTGGGACGGGAGGACGGGAAAACTGTTTTTT. Its protein is CASRWDGRTGKLFF.

This chain links TRBV4-1 with TRBJ2-2; TRBD1 might be the D (6 bases). The CDR3 is 16 residues long. With 2 bases removed from V and 7 bases from J, the gap between germline ends came to 17 bases. Per the germline V gene, CDR1 is MGHRA and CDR2 is YSYEKL. DNA of the CDR3: TGCGCCAGCAGCCAACCTATTGATACAGGGCGCGGGGAGCTGTTTTTT. Its protein product is CASSQPIDTGRGELFF.

This rearrangement joins TRBV7-2 to TRBJ2-5; unclear D gene. The CDR3 has 13 amino acids. Trimming took 2 bases from V and 0 from J, leaving 4 bases between them. From germline, CDR1 is SGHTA and CDR2 FQGNSA. For the CDR3, the DNA is TGTGCCAGCAGCTTACTGTACCAAGAGACCCAGTACTTC. Translated, it gives CASSLLYQETQYF.

This sequence joins TRBV7-9 and TRBJ2-5, with a tentative D call TRBD2 (5 bases). The CDR3 runs 16 residues. Germline V gives CDR1 SEHNR, CDR2 FQNEAQ (reference sequence). V lost 3 bases, J lost 2 bases, and 16 bases lay in between. This CDR3 is CASSLYHGEPQETQYF. In nucleotides, the CDR3 is TGTGCCAGCAGCTTGTACCACGGGGAACCGCAAGAGACCCAGTACTTC.

The DNA of the CDR3 is TGCGCCAGCAGTGAACTGCCGGGGTATGGCTACACCTTC. Encoded protein: CASSELPGYGYTF. V gene TRBV10-1 combines with J gene TRBJ1-2; the D is unclear. The V end was cut by 3 bases, the J end by 5 bases, with 10 bases between. CDR1 is WNHNN, CDR2 SYGVQD, per germline (reference sequence). The CDR3 sequence is 13 residues long.

V and J are TRBV5-6 and TRBJ2-3; 7 bases fit TRBD2. Losses at the gene ends were 3 bases for V and 4 bases for J; bases not matched to a gene: 11. CDR1 is SGHDT and CDR2 is YYEEEE in the germline V gene. The CDR3 loop spans 16 amino acids. The CDR3 nucleotides read TGTGCCAGCAGCTGGGGGGGTGGCGGCGCCTCAGATACGCAGTATTTT. Its protein product is CASSWGGGGASDTQYF. The full variable domain, its missing parts supplied by reference TRBV5-6 and TRBJ2-3, is DAGVTQSPTHLIKTRGQQVTLRCSPKSGHDTVSWYQQALGQGPQFIFQYYEEEERQRGNFPDRFSGHQFPNYSSELNVNALLLGDSALYLCASSWGGGGASDTQYFGPGTRLTVL.